The T cell receptor (beta chain) under discussion was sequenced for a study of vaccination effects on CD4 cells after COVID-19. Broader study findings: Infection-derived and vaccine-derived clones contracted markedly late after vaccination.

Comment on this clone: Its antigen is unknown.

Using immunoSEQ multiplex PCR, the repertoire was profiled, and TCRdb retains in-frame clones only, with some absent. Here the sample spans about 28,000 clones, about 80% being singletons. Before any sequencing was done, the ViraFEST assay used viral peptide pools to expand antigen-specific CD4+ T cells. Researchers isolated CD4+ T cells once 9 to 11 days of culture had elapsed. Negative nucleocapsid antibody tests before and after vaccination confirmed no previous SARS-CoV-2 infection. Every well got a few million PBMC, which were grown with about 10 IU/ml IL-2 and around 10 ug/ml peptides. Half of the medium was exchanged for IL-2 medium on both days 3 and 7. CDR3 length: 15 residues. With V trimmed by 4 bases and J by 5 bases, 10 bases remained unmatched. Germline assignment: CDR1 LGHNA and CDR2 YNFKEQ.

The chain combines TRBV4-2 with TRBJ1-1; TRBD1 matches 7 bases. The sequence derives from a human donor who received a COVID-19 vaccine. The specimen was CD4+ T cells from PBMCs cultured with SARS-CoV-2 spike peptides, collected before COVID-19 vaccination. CDR3 region: CASSLGGGLATEAFF. The CDR3 nucleotides read TGTGCCAGCAGCCTGGGAGGGGGCTTGGCGACTGAAGCTTTCTTT.